The clone carrying this T cell receptor (beta chain) occurred a few times. Isolated per sample were at least 7 million PBMCs. Combining a sample-barcoded 5' primer with a J-beta primer mix, a second PCR ran for roughly 6 to 12 cycles. A single record per CDR3 protein comes from TCRdb applying MiXCR to the 5' RACE reads. Of more than 900,000 distinct CDR3 sequences listed, under 30% are singletons. This entry belongs to a study of blood T cells in healthy people across ages. This CDR3 is 12 amino acids long. V lost 2 bases and J 3 bases, leaving 6 bases between the germline ends. In germline, CDR1 is SGHNT, CDR2 YYREEE (reference sequence). The same sample was also studied in work on T cells of mothers and their children. That work adds: In this cohort, donors were three healthy Caucasian mothers plus their six children.

The chain couples TRBV5-4 to TRBJ2-7, with D uncertain. The specimen sequenced was blood. The receptor's source is a girl aged 2-10 years in good health. As DNA, the CDR3 is TGTGCCAGCAGCTTCTACGGCTACGAGCAGTACTTC. The encoded protein is CASSFYGYEQYF. Together with reference TRBV5-4 and TRBJ2-7, the CDR3 gives the full variable domain: ETGVTQSPTHLIKTRGQQVTLRCSSQSGHNTVSWYQQALGQGPQFIFQYYREEENGRGNFPPRFSGLQFPNYSSELNVNALELDDSALYLCASSFYGYEQYFGPGTRLTVT.